The 30 T cell receptor beta chains below were found in one sample sequenced in a study of cytomegalovirus exposure and HLA in healthy donors. PCR used 60 Vbeta primers and 13 Jbeta primers. Data came from immunoSEQ multiplex PCR; TCRdb stores just in-frame clones and leaves some out. Among some 190,000 clones, about 83% were seen once, and the ten largest hold 2.9%. The sample was PBMCs. These receptors came from a female donor in good health and CMV-seronegative.

V gene TRBV2 combines with J gene TRBJ1-2, with D hard to call. V lost 1 base and J 3 bases, leaving 12 bases between the germline ends. The CDR3 contains 15 residues. CDR1 SNHLY and CDR2 FYNNEI come from the germline V gene. Here the CDR3 DNA reads TGTGCCAGCAGTGAAGTTCAGGCCCAATACTATGGCTACACCTTC. It codes for CASSEVQAQYYGYTF.

The V gene is TRBV7-2, the J gene TRBJ1-1, with 9 bases that match TRBD1. This CDR3 comprises 14 residues. V dropped 5 bases and J dropped 11; count of bases not matched to a gene: 12. Germline CDR1 SGHTA, CDR2 FQGNSA. CDR3 loop: CASSPLGLTGGAFF. CDR3 coding DNA: TGTGCCAGCAGCCCCCTGGGATTGACAGGGGGGGCTTTCTTT.

The chain employs TRBV5-4 and TRBJ2-5; 7 positions agree with TRBD1. This CDR3 has 13 residues. With V trimmed by 0 bases and J by 5 bases, 1 base remained unmatched. Per the germline V gene, CDR1 is SGHNT and CDR2 is YYREEE (reference sequence). CDR3 in amino acids: CASSLDRGETQYF. CDR3 coding DNA: TGTGCCAGCAGCTTGGACAGGGGCGAGACCCAGTACTTC.

This chain uses TRBV9 with TRBJ2-5; maybe TRBD2 (7 bases). The CDR3 is 16 amino acids. The ends were cut back, 0 bases at V and 1 base at J, with 13 bases in the middle. Germline CDR1 SGDLS, CDR2 YYNGEE. Here the CDR3 reads CASSVEGGLPQETQYF. The CDR3 DNA is TGTGCCAGCAGCGTAGAGGGGGGGCTCCCCCAAGAGACCCAGTACTTC. Complete variable domain (other parts from reference TRBV9 and TRBJ2-5): DSGVTQTPKHLITATGQRVTLRCSPRSGDLSVYWYQQSLDQGLQFLIQYYNGEERAKGNILERFSAQQFPDLHSELNLSSLELGDSALYFCASSVEGGLPQETQYFGPGTRLLVL.

The V call is TRBV5-1, the J call TRBJ2-1, with 12 nucleotides matching TRBD2. V lost 4 bases, J lost 2 bases, and 16 bases stayed unmatched. CDR3 length equals 20 residues. Germline CDR1 and CDR2: SGHRS and YFSETQ. CDR3 protein: CASSLPTGTSGLPTYNEQFF. DNA of the CDR3: TGCGCCAGCAGCCTACCTACCGGGACTAGCGGGCTCCCCACCTACAATGAGCAGTTCTTC.

This chain connects TRBV9 to TRBJ1-2; 10 bases are shared with TRBD1. V was pared by 4 bases and J by 2 bases, with 2 bases of the junction left unmatched. The CDR3 is made up of 14 amino acids. CDR1 is SGDLS, CDR2 YYNGEE, per germline. The CDR3 loop is CASSTGQGNYGYTF. The CDR3 DNA sequence: TGTGCCAGCAGCACGGGACAGGGGAACTATGGCTACACCTTC.

This clone was found once. The chain couples TRBV27 to TRBJ1-5; perhaps TRBD1 as D (6 bases). Germline-derived CDR1 and CDR2 are MNHEY and SMNVEV (reference sequence). The length of the CDR3 is 13 residues. The V and J ends lost 2 bases and 6 bases respectively, with 8 bases between them. Here the CDR3 reads CASSLRGSQPQHF. CDR3 nucleotides: TGTGCCAGCAGTTTAAGGGGGAGTCAGCCCCAGCATTTT.

The chain combines TRBV7-3 with TRBJ2-5, with D perhaps matching TRBD1 (5 bases). The CDR3 is 15 amino acids. Between the trimmed V and J ends, which lost 1 base and 5 bases, there was a span of 14 bases. The V gene's germline CDR1 is SGHTA and CDR2 FQGTGA. The CDR3: CASSLRVGAGETQYF. The CDR3 DNA reads TGTGCCAGCAGCTTAAGGGTTGGGGCAGGGGAGACCCAGTACTTC.

This clone appeared a few times. The chain couples TRBV4-1 to TRBJ2-7, with a tentative D call TRBD1 (6 bases). V lost 0 bases and J 0 bases, leaving 9 bases between the germline ends. From germline, CDR1 is MGHRA and CDR2 YSYEKL. The CDR3 is 15 residues long. CDR3 region: CASSQDPTGSYEQYF. CDR3 nucleotide sequence: TGCGCCAGCAGCCAAGACCCGACAGGCTCCTACGAGCAGTACTTC.

V is TRBV5-4 and J is TRBJ2-5; D not certain. The DNA end is more similar to TRBJ2-7, so the J call may be wrong. CDR1 is SGHNT, CDR2 YYREEE, per germline (reference sequence). This CDR3 has 13 residues. The CDR3 protein is CASSLEQTYEQYF. As DNA, the CDR3 is TGTGCCAGCAGCTTGGAACAGACCTACGAGCAGTACTTC.

This clone was recorded a few times. This chain links TRBV15 with TRBJ1-2, with 7 bases identical to TRBD1. CDR1 and CDR2 from the germline V gene are LNHNV and YYDKDF (reference sequence). This CDR3 region has 15 residues. V lost 0 bases to trimming and J lost 4 bases; unmatched junction nucleotides: 5. CDR3 amino acids: CATSRDLSGGYGYTF. DNA of the CDR3: TGTGCCACCAGCAGAGACTTGTCAGGGGGCTATGGCTACACCTTC. The variable domain in full, completed from reference TRBV15 and TRBJ1-2, reads DAMVIQNPRYQVTQFGKPVTLSCSQTLNHNVMYWYQQKSSQAPKLLFHYYDKDFNNEADTPDNFQSRRPNTSFCFLDIRSPGLGDTAMYLCATSRDLSGGYGYTFGSGTRLTVV.

The chain uses TRBV7-3 and TRBJ2-1, with a tentative D call TRBD1 (5 bases). This CDR3 comprises 13 residues. The V end was cut by 6 bases, the J end by 10 bases, with 16 bases between. Germline assignment: CDR1 SGHTA and CDR2 FQGTGA. The CDR3 reads CASRLTGRQEQFF. The CDR3 DNA reads TGTGCCAGCAGACTAACAGGCAGGCAAGAGCAGTTCTTC.

The rearrangement uses TRBV9 and TRBJ2-1; 10 bases fit TRBD2. V dropped 4 bases and J dropped 9; count of bases not matched to a gene: 13. Per germline, CDR1 SGDLS and CDR2 YYNGEE. CDR3 length: 16 amino acids. CDR3: CASSPGSGGETGEQFF. The CDR3 DNA follows: TGTGCCAGCAGCCCTGGAAGCGGGGGGGAGACAGGTGAGCAGTTCTTC.

The chain has TRBV10-3 and TRBJ1-5; TRBD1 might be the D (6 bases). CDR3 length equals 15 residues. The germline CDR1 and CDR2 sequences are ENHRY and SYGVKD. V was trimmed by 3 bases and J by 4 bases, leaving 13 bases between them. The DNA for the CDR3 is TGTGCCATCAGTGAAAGAACAGGGTCAAATCAGCCCCAGCATTTT. Its protein is CAISERTGSNQPQHF.

The rearrangement links TRBV7-8 to TRBJ2-3, with 8 bases lining up with TRBD2. The CDR3 contains 15 residues. The ends lost 7 bases at V and 1 base at J; junction bases unmatched: 7. Germline V lookup: CDR1 SGHVS, CDR2 FQNEAQ. DNA of the CDR3: TGTGCCAGCACCCTTAGCGGGGCGGGCACAGATACGCAGTATTTT. This codes for CASTLSGAGTDTQYF.

In this sample, this clone turned up a few times. The V call is TRBV5-1, the J call TRBJ2-5; possible D gene TRBD2, 5 bases. Germline CDR1 and CDR2: SGHRS and YFSETQ. The V end lost 4 bases, the J end lost 0 bases, and 16 bases lay between the germline ends. The CDR3 spans 16 residues. CDR3 in DNA: TGCGCCAGCAGCGCTATCGGGAATGCGTACCAAGAGACCCAGTACTTC. This sequence encodes CASSAIGNAYQETQYF. The full variable domain, its missing parts supplied by reference TRBV5-1 and TRBJ2-5, is KAGVTQTPRYLIKTRGQQVTLSCSPISGHRSVSWYQQTPGQGLQFLFEYFSETQRNKGNFPGRFSGRQFSNSRSEMNVSTLELGDSALYLCASSAIGNAYQETQYFGPGTRLLVL.

The chain is built from TRBV5-4 and TRBJ2-7, with 8 bases aligning to TRBD2. V trimming: 0 bases; J trimming: 3 bases; junction bases outside the gene matches: 2. This CDR3 is 14 amino acids long. The germline gives CDR1 SGHNT, CDR2 YYREEE (reference sequence). The CDR3 sequence is CASSLGLANYEQYF. CDR3 DNA: TGTGCCAGCAGCTTGGGACTAGCGAACTACGAGCAGTACTTC.

The rearrangement uses TRBV6-1 and TRBJ1-6; 7 nucleotides line up with TRBD1. CDR1 is MNHNS and CDR2 is SASEGT in the germline V gene. J gave up 7 bases and V 8 bases, and 5 bases lay outside the gene matches. The length of the CDR3 is 13 residues. CDR3 sequence (DNA): TGTGCCAGCGGGCCGGGACAGAATTCACCCCTCCACTTT. This encodes CASGPGQNSPLHF.

The J gene is TRBJ2-7, the V gene TRBV19, with D possibly TRBD1 on 5 matching bases. The germline V and J ends were trimmed by 5 bases and 2 bases, with 10 bases remaining between them. The CDR3 contains 13 residues. Germline V gene sequence: CDR1 LNHDA, CDR2 SQIVND (reference sequence). The chain's CDR3 is CASSPGHTYEQYF. For the CDR3, the DNA is TGTGCCAGTAGTCCAGGACATACCTACGAGCAGTACTTC.

The chain couples TRBV9 to TRBJ2-1; 7 nucleotides agree with TRBD1. From germline, CDR1 is SGDLS and CDR2 YYNGEE. V gave up 4 bases and J gave up 0 bases; unmatched junction bases: 7. The CDR3 has 16 residues. The CDR3 DNA is TGTGCCAGCAGCCCCAGACAGGGTTTCTCCTACAATGAGCAGTTCTTC. It translates to CASSPRQGFSYNEQFF.

This chain links TRBV27 with TRBJ2-7; 9 bases match TRBD1. CDR3 length: 15 residues. V was clipped by 6 bases and J by 3 bases; unmatched bases: 9. CDR1 is MNHEY, CDR2 SMNVEV, per germline (reference sequence). CDR3 coding DNA: TGTGCCAGCAGCTACCGCGGGACAGGGATCTACGAGCAGTACTTC. Translated, it gives CASSYRGTGIYEQYF.

The DNA for the CDR3 is TGTGCCAGTAGTTCTTTCGACTCTGGTAATGAAAAACTGTTTTTT. Amino acids: CASSSFDSGNEKLFF. The chain links TRBV19 to TRBJ1-4, with D hard to call. The CDR3 is 15 amino acids. V was shortened by 5 bases and J by 4 bases, with 14 bases between the two germline ends. The germline V gene has CDR1 LNHDA and CDR2 SQIVND (reference sequence).

J is TRBJ2-7 and V is TRBV5-5; 8 bases match TRBD2. This CDR3 spans 17 amino acids. V shed 1 base, J shed 0 bases, and the junction held 9 bases outside the gene matches. Per germline, CDR1 SGHKS and CDR2 YYEKEE (reference sequence). The CDR3 spells CASSLLGSGIFSYEQYF. The CDR3 nucleotides read TGTGCCAGCAGCTTGTTAGGTAGCGGGATATTCTCCTACGAGCAGTACTTC.

This chain joins TRBV7-9 and TRBJ1-6, with TRBD1 matching 8 bases. Germline V CDR1 and CDR2: SEHNR, FQNEAQ (reference sequence). CDR3 size: 14 residues. V lost 6 bases, J lost 11 bases, and 9 bases stayed unmatched. For the CDR3, the DNA is TGTGCCAGCAGTCTGGACAGGGCCGGAACACCCCTCCACTTT. It codes for CASSLDRAGTPLHF.

Worth noting for this clone: Other DNA sequences in the sample encode the same CDR3. This chain connects TRBV19 to TRBJ2-7, with D possibly TRBD2 on 6 matching bases. Germline loops: CDR1 LNHDA, CDR2 SQIVND (reference sequence). CDR3 size: 11 residues. Trimming removed 11 bases from V and 3 bases from J, with 11 bases in between. The CDR3 nucleotides are TGTGCCTCCAGGCGGGGCTACGAGCAGTACTTC. Protein sequence: CASRRGYEQYF.

V and J are TRBV4-3 and TRBJ2-7; 7 bases align to TRBD1. Trimming removed 1 base from V and 4 bases from J; junction bases left unmatched: 10. The CDR3 is 16 amino acids. Germline-derived CDR1 and CDR2 are LGHNA and YSLEER. CDR3 protein: CASSQGYDRDPYEQYF. The CDR3 coding sequence is TGCGCCAGCAGCCAAGGTTACGACAGGGACCCTTACGAGCAGTACTTC.

The gene calls are TRBV19 and TRBJ1-4; perhaps TRBD1 as D (6 bases). The V gene's germline CDR1 is LNHDA and CDR2 SQIVND (reference sequence). Deletions cut 6 bases from V and 3 bases from J, with 14 bases between. The CDR3 has 15 amino acids. CDR3 bases: TGTGCCAGTAGCCTCACAGGGCTCGCTAATGAAAAACTGTTTTTT. Amino acids: CASSLTGLANEKLFF.

This chain joins TRBV29-1 and TRBJ1-4; D gene uncertain. Germline values: CDR1 SQVTM, CDR2 ANQGSEA. This CDR3 region has 13 residues. The V and J ends lost 4 bases and 3 bases respectively, with 9 bases between them. The CDR3 loop is CSVGRDANEKLFF. For the CDR3, the DNA is TGCAGCGTTGGGAGGGATGCTAATGAAAAACTGTTTTTT.

The chain combines TRBV14 with TRBJ2-7, with 12 bases matching TRBD2. V shed 6 bases and J 3 bases; nucleotides not matched to a gene: 6. From germline, CDR1 is SGHDN and CDR2 FVKESK. This CDR3 comprises 15 residues. This chain's CDR3 is CASSLGLAGFYEQYF. In nucleotides, the CDR3 is TGTGCCAGCAGTCTCGGACTAGCGGGGTTCTACGAGCAGTACTTC. Filled out from reference TRBV14 and TRBJ2-7, the complete variable domain reads EAGVTQFPSHSVIEKGQTVTLRCDPISGHDNLYWYRRVMGKEIKFLLHFVKESKQDESGMPNNRFLAERTGGTYSTLKVQPAELEDSGVYFCASSLGLAGFYEQYFGPGTRLTVT.

The CDR3 coding sequence is TGCGCCAGCAGCTTGGATAAGGGGGACGAGCAGTACTTC. Residues: CASSLDKGDEQYF. This chain links TRBV5-1 with TRBJ2-7; tentative D call: TRBD1 (6 bases). The CDR3 is 13 residues long. The V end lost 0 bases, the J end lost 5 bases, and 9 bases lay between the germline ends. Germline V gene data show CDR1 as SGHRS and CDR2 as YFSETQ.